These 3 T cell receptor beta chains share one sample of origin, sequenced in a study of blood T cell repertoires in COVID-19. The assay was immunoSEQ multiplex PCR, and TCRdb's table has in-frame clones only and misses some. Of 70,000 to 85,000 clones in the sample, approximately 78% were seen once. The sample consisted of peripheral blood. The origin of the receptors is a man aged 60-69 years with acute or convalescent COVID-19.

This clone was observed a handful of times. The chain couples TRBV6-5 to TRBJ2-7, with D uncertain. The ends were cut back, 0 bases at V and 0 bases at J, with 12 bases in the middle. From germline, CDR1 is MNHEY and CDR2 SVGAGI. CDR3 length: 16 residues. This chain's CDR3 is CASSYSLSPISYEQYF. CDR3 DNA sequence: TGTGCCAGCAGTTACTCTCTTAGCCCCATCTCCTACGAGCAGTACTTC.

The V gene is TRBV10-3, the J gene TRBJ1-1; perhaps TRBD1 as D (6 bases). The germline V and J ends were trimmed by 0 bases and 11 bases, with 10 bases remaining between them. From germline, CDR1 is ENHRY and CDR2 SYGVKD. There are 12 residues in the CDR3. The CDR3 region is CAISESGRGAFF. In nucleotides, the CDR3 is TGTGCCATCAGTGAGTCGGGTAGGGGGGCTTTCTTT.

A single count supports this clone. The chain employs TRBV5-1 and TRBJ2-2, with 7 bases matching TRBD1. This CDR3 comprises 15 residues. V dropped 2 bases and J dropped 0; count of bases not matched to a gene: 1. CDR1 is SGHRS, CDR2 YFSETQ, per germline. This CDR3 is CASSLDRANTGELFF. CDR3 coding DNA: TGCGCCAGCAGCTTAGACAGGGCGAACACCGGGGAGCTGTTTTTT. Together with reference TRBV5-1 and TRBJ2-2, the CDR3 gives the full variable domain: KAGVTQTPRYLIKTRGQQVTLSCSPISGHRSVSWYQQTPGQGLQFLFEYFSETQRNKGNFPGRFSGRQFSNSRSEMNVSTLELGDSALYLCASSLDRANTGELFFGEGSRLTVL.